The entry below describes one T cell receptor beta chain. This CDR3 is 17 amino acids long. CDR1 and CDR2 from the germline V gene are MDHEN and SYDVKM. Trimming took 6 bases from V and 2 from J; bases not matched to a gene: 7. This record comes from a study of blood T cell repertoires in COVID-19. At the level of the study: Samples came from the United States, Italy and Spain, spanning acute and convalescent COVID-19. T cells, B-cell-depleted T cells, or PBMCs provided the cDNA or gDNA that served as material.

Enrolment of Seattle patients took place during active infection, and they were followed longitudinally. Under the authors' procedure: How many nucleated cells were present was estimated from reference gene primer amplification. Libraries were prepared by immunoSEQ multiplex PCR; TCRdb keeps only in-frame clonotypes and omits some of them. That table furnishes V, J and clone size, whereas the DNA furnished D and trimming. Counted here are around 340,000 clones, approximately 89% occurring once; the ten biggest clones make up less than 5%. The V gene is TRBV28, the J gene TRBJ2-5; TRBD2 agrees at 15 bases. Sequencing was carried out using peripheral blood. This sequence was found in a woman aged 60-70 years with COVID-19, enrolled during active disease. CDR3 protein: CASSVGLAGGAQETQYF. The DNA for the CDR3 is TGTGCCAGCAGCGTGGGACTAGCGGGGGGAGCACAAGAGACCCAGTACTTC.